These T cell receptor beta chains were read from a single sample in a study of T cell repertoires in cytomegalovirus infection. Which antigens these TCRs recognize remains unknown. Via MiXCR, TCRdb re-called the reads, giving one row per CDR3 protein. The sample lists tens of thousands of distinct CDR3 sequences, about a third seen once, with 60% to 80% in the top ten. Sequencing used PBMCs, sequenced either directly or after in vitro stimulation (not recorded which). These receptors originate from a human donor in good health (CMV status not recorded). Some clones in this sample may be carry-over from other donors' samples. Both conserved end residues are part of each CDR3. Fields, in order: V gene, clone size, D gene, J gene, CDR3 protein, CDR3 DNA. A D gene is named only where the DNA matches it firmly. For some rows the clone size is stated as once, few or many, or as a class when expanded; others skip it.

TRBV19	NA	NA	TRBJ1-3	CAASTFSGNTIYF	TGTGCCGCCTCCACGTTCTCTGGAAACACCATATATTTT
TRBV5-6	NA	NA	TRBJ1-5	CASSPGPGEQPQHF	TGTGCCAGCAGCCCTGGTCCGGGGGAACAGCCCCAGCATTTT
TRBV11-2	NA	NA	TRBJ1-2	CASSLEGVGYTF	TGTGCCAGCAGCTTAGAGGGGGTAGGCTACACCTTC
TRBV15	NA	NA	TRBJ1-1	CATSFGGGHTEAFF	TGTGCCACCAGTTTTGGGGGGGGCCACACTGAAGCTTTCTTT
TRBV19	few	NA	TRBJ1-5	CASSTMGDSNQPQHF	TGTGCCAGTAGTACGATGGGGGATAGCAATCAGCCCCAGCATTTT
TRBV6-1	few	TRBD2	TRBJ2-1	CASGGTGGRYNEQFF	TGTGCCAGCGGGGGTACGGGGGGACGATACAATGAGCAGTTCTTC
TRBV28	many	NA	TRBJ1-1	CASSSPGAVAAFF	TGTGCCAGCAGTTCGCCAGGGGCCGTTGCGGCTTTCTTT
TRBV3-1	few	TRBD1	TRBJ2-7	CASSQDQTGGEQYF	TGTGCCAGCAGCCAAGATCAGACAGGGGGTGAGCAGTACTTC
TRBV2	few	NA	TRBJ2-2	CASSLGGVSGGELFF	TGTGCCAGCAGCCTTGGGGGAGTATCAGGAGGGGAGCTGTTTTTT
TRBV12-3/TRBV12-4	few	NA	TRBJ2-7	CASSFKGVFYEQYF	TGTGCCAGCAGTTTCAAAGGAGTTTTCTACGAGCAGTACTTC
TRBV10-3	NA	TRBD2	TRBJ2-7	CAISEVGGTVAYEQYF	TGTGCCATCAGTGAAGTCGGGGGGACCGTGGCCTACGAGCAGTACTTC
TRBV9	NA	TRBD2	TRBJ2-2	CASSVGGGAAGELFF	TGTGCCAGCAGCGTCGGCGGGGGGGCCGCCGGGGAGCTGTTTTTT
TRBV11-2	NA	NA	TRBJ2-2	CASSLRVGRDSVGELFF	TGTGCCAGCAGCTTAAGGGTTGGCAGGGATTCGGTCGGGGAGCTGTTTTTT
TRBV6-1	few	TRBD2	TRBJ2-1	CASSRLAGGNEQFF	TGTGCCAGCAGTCGACTAGCGGGAGGCAATGAGCAGTTCTTC
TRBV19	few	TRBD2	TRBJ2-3	CASSIWTSGRADTQYF	TGTGCCAGTAGTATTTGGACTAGCGGGAGAGCAGATACGCAGTATTTT
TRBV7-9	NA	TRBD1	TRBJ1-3	CASSWRQGTGNTIYF	TGTGCCAGCAGCTGGAGACAGGGTACTGGAAACACCATATATTTT
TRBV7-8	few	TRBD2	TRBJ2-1	CASSLGGLVSPHNEQFF	TGTGCCAGCAGCTTAGGGGGACTAGTATCTCCACACAATGAGCAGTTCTTC
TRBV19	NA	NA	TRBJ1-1	CASSDSGGWTEAFF	TGTGCCAGTAGTGATAGCGGGGGTTGGACTGAAGCTTTCTTT
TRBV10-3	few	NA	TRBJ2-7	CAISDSYEQYF	TGTGCCATCAGTGACTCTTACGAGCAGTACTTC
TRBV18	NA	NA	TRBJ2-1	CASSPRPTLYNEQFF	TGTGCCAGCTCACCACGGCCAACCCTCTACAATGAGCAGTTCTTC
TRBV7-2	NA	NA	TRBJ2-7	CASGPGSSYEQYF	TGTGCCAGCGGGCCAGGTAGCTCCTACGAGCAGTACTTC
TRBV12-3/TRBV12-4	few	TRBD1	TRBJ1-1	CASSLVQGGTEAFF	TGTGCCAGCAGTTTAGTTCAGGGGGGCACTGAAGCTTTCTTT
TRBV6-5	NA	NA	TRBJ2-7	CASSYSRSAEQYF	TGTGCCAGCAGTTACTCTCGATCGGCCGAGCAGTACTTC
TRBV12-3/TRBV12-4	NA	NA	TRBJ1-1	CASRGARYTEAFF	TGTGCCAGCCGTGGGGCGCGGTACACTGAAGCTTTCTTT
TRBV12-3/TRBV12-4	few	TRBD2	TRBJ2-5	CASSETSGFQETQYF	TGTGCCAGCAGTGAGACTAGCGGGTTCCAAGAGACCCAGTACTTC
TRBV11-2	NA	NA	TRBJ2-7	CASSLVFGRNYEQYF	TGTGCCAGCAGCTTAGTGTTCGGTAGGAACTACGAGCAGTACTTC
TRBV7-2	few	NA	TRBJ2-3	CASSLVADTQYF	TGTGCCAGCAGCTTAGTTGCAGATACGCAGTATTTT
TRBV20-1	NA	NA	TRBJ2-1	CSARDDGAVNEQFF	TGCAGTGCTAGAGACGACGGGGCCGTAAATGAGCAGTTCTTC
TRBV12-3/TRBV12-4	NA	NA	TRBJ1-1	CASSFKGLMNTEAFF	TGTGCCAGCAGTTTCAAGGGCCTCATGAACACTGAAGCTTTCTTT
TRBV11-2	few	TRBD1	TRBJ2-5	CASSLAWDSQETQYF	TGTGCCAGCAGCTTAGCATGGGACAGCCAAGAGACCCAGTACTTC
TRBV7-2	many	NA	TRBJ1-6	CASSLRNSPLHF	TGTGCCAGCAGCTTAAGAAATTCACCCCTCCACTTT
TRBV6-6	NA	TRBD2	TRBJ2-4	CASRNRGRPKNIQYF	TGTGCCAGCAGGAACCGCGGGAGGCCCAAAAACATTCAGTACTTC
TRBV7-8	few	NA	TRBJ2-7	CASSLAGTIGHEQYF	TGTGCCAGCAGCTTAGCCGGGACAATAGGGCACGAGCAGTACTTC
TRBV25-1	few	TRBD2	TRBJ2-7	CASSSETQRGAYEQYF	TGTGCCAGCAGTTCGGAAACACAGCGGGGGGCCTACGAGCAGTACTTC
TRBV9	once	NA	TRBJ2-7	CASSLNPDSTYEQYF	TGTGCCAGCAGCCTAAACCCGGACAGTACCTACGAGCAGTACTTC
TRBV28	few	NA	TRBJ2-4	CASSSPERLGVAKNIQYF	TGTGCCAGCAGCAGCCCTGAGAGATTAGGGGTAGCCAAAAACATTCAGTACTTC